Following are 12 T cell receptor beta chains from one sample sequenced in a study of cytomegalovirus exposure and HLA in healthy donors. The primer mix had 60 Vbeta and 13 Jbeta primers. Using immunoSEQ multiplex PCR, the repertoire was profiled, and TCRdb retains in-frame clones only, with some absent. The repertoire holds approximately 100,000 clones, with over 8% as singletons. The specimen sequenced was PBMCs. The receptors stem from a man aged 50 or older in good health and CMV-seropositive.

The chain recombines TRBV11-1 with TRBJ2-7; D is unclear. V was shortened by 5 bases and J by 3 bases, with 8 bases between the two germline ends. Per germline, CDR1 SGHAT and CDR2 FQDESV (reference sequence). This CDR3 comprises 12 residues. The CDR3 sequence is CASSRSGYEQYF. CDR3 sequence (DNA): TGTGCCAGCAGCCGGTCGGGCTACGAGCAGTACTTC. Full variable domain (outside the CDR3, taken from reference TRBV11-1 and TRBJ2-7): EAEVAQSPRYKITEKSQAVAFWCDPISGHATLYWYRQILGQGPELLVQFQDESVVDDSQLPKDRFSAERLKGVDSTLKIQPAELGDSAMYLCASSRSGYEQYFGPGTRLTVT.

V and J are TRBV25-1 and TRBJ1-4; a possible D gene is TRBD1 (5 bases). The CDR3 totals 14 residues. Trimming took 6 bases from V and 5 from J, leaving 13 bases between them. Germline-derived CDR1 and CDR2 are MGHDK and SYGVNS. CDR3 bases: TGTGCCAGCAGGGCGGGGGGTGGAAATGAAAAACTGTTTTTT. This gives the protein CASRAGGGNEKLFF.

A few counts support this clone. The gene calls are TRBV6-4 and TRBJ2-1; 7 nucleotides line up with TRBD1. Germline CDR1 MRHNA, CDR2 SNTAGT. V lost 3 bases, J lost 2 bases, and 7 bases stayed unmatched. CDR3 length: 16 amino acids. As DNA, the CDR3 is TGTGCCAGCAGTGAGGAAGGGACAGACCCCTACAATGAGCAGTTCTTC. Translated: CASSEEGTDPYNEQFF.

This clone has more than one count but fewer than ten. The V and J genes are TRBV27 and TRBJ2-1, with 11 bases that match TRBD2. Unmatched junction bases numbered 6, after V lost 3 bases and J lost 2 bases. CDR3 size: 17 residues. Germline CDR1 MNHEY, CDR2 SMNVEV (reference sequence). In nucleotides, the CDR3 is TGTGCCAGCAGTTTGGCCGGGACTAGCGGACCCTACAATGAGCAGTTCTTC. Its translation: CASSLAGTSGPYNEQFF.

V gene TRBV7-2 combines with J gene TRBJ2-2; maybe TRBD2 (7 bases). Germline-derived CDR1 and CDR2 are SGHTA and FQGNSA. Trimming took off 1 base at V and 6 bases at J, with 15 bases between the two ends. This CDR3 region has 16 residues. CDR3 coding DNA: TGTGCCAGCAGCTTAGAGGGGGGGGCGCTGTCCGGGGAGCTGTTTTTT. It specifies CASSLEGGALSGELFF.

This rearrangement joins TRBV19 to TRBJ1-5; 8 positions agree with TRBD1. The V segment lost 1 base and the J segment 3 bases; nucleotides outside the gene matches: 8. There are 17 residues in the CDR3. Germline CDR1 is LNHDA and CDR2 is SQIVND (reference sequence). The CDR3 protein is CASSIAVTGGANQPQHF. CDR3 sequence (DNA): TGTGCCAGTAGTATAGCCGTAACAGGGGGAGCCAATCAGCCCCAGCATTTT.

This clone has a handful of counts. The chain is built from TRBV10-3 and TRBJ2-7; D is possibly TRBD2 (5 bases). CDR1 ENHRY and CDR2 SYGVKD come from the germline V gene. The ends were cut back, 10 bases at V and 3 bases at J, with 22 bases in the middle. This CDR3 spans 15 amino acids. The CDR3 reads CATLDTTHSDYEQYF. The CDR3 DNA is TGTGCCACTCTAGACACCACACATAGCGACTACGAGCAGTACTTC.

Only a few counts were recorded for this clone. This chain uses TRBV5-4 with TRBJ1-1; 8 bases are a match to TRBD1. Germline values: CDR1 SGHNT, CDR2 YYREEE (reference sequence). This CDR3 spans 17 amino acids. The V and J ends lost 4 bases and 4 bases, in that order; junction bases with no gene match: 15. As DNA, the CDR3 is TGTGCCAGCAGCCACTTTCCCAGGGGGCAGGGGCGCACTGAAGCTTTCTTT. Translating gives CASSHFPRGQGRTEAFF.

This clone has more than one count but fewer than ten. The chain has TRBV27 and TRBJ1-1; no clear D gene. Trimming took 3 bases from V and 7 from J, leaving 9 bases between them. CDR1 MNHEY and CDR2 SMNVEV come from the germline V gene (reference sequence). This CDR3 is 12 amino acids long. CDR3: CASSLGGHEAFF. The DNA of the CDR3 is TGTGCCAGCAGTTTGGGTGGGCATGAAGCTTTCTTT.

This clone turned up a few times. This chain joins TRBV10-3 and TRBJ2-5, with no clear D. CDR3 length: 14 residues. With 10 bases removed from V and 1 base from J, the gap between germline ends came to 16 bases. Per germline, CDR1 ENHRY and CDR2 SYGVKD. The CDR3 loop is CATAAPISQETQYF. For the CDR3, the DNA is TGTGCCACCGCCGCGCCCATTTCCCAAGAGACCCAGTACTTC.

The V call is TRBV9, the J call TRBJ2-1, with 11 bases fitting TRBD2. The CDR3 has 20 amino acids. J lost 0 bases, V lost 0 bases, and 11 bases had no gene match. Germline V gives CDR1 SGDLS, CDR2 YYNGEE. The CDR3 region has the DNA TGTGCCAGCAGCGTAGACGGGACTAGCGGAGGCCCATACTCCTACAATGAGCAGTTCTTC. Protein sequence: CASSVDGTSGGPYSYNEQFF.

This clone was counted between two and nine times. The V call is TRBV7-3, the J call TRBJ2-3; tentative D call: TRBD2 (7 bases). The V end was cut by 3 bases, the J end by 6 bases, with 16 bases between. The CDR3 runs to 15 residues. From germline, CDR1 is SGHTA and CDR2 FQGTGA. The CDR3 loop reads CASSFRSGGRDTQYF. CDR3 in DNA: TGTGCCAGCAGCTTCAGATCGGGGGGCCGGGATACGCAGTATTTT.